Below, 15 T cell receptor beta chains from the same sample are listed, as sequenced in a study of shared clonotypes between healthy human individuals. The assay was immunoSEQ multiplex PCR, and TCRdb's table has in-frame clones only and misses some. This table holds about 1.1 million clones, roughly 80% found once. The specimen sequenced was memory CD4+ T cells from PBMCs. The subset was: CD45RA-negative fraction. The receptors originated from a man aged 18 to 30 in good health. Some clones in this sample may be carry-over from other donors' samples.

V is TRBV7-9 and J is TRBJ2-5; D is possibly TRBD1 (6 bases). The end of the DNA fits TRBJ2-7 better, so the J call may be wrong. Germline V lookup: CDR1 SEHNR, CDR2 FQNEAQ (reference sequence). This CDR3 has 14 residues. CDR3 residues: CASSQDSRSYEQYF. In DNA, the CDR3 is TGTGCCAGCAGCCAGGACAGTCGATCTTACGAGCAGTACTTC.

This rearrangement joins TRBV28 to TRBJ1-2; 7 bases are a match to TRBD1. The CDR3 has 14 residues. Germline V CDR1 and CDR2: MDHEN, SYDVKM. The J segment lost 4 bases and the V segment lost 6 bases, leaving 8 bases of the junction unmatched. For the CDR3, the DNA is TGTGCCAGCAGCCAACCGGGACAGTTCTATGGCTACACCTTC. Translated: CASSQPGQFYGYTF.

This clone was seen only a few times. The chain employs TRBV7-3 and TRBJ1-2; D gene ambiguous. V was trimmed by 0 bases and J by 4 bases, leaving 12 bases between them. The CDR3 spans 15 residues. The germline gives CDR1 SGHTA, CDR2 FQGTGA. Here the CDR3 reads CASSLTGTGGYGYTF. Written as DNA, the CDR3 is TGTGCCAGCAGCTTAACGGGTACGGGAGGCTATGGCTACACCTTC.

About this clone itself: Additional DNA sequences in this sample encode the identical CDR3. V is TRBV5-1 and J is TRBJ1-1; 7 bases fit TRBD1. J gave up 0 bases and V 4 bases, and 3 bases lay outside the gene matches. The V gene's germline CDR1 is SGHRS and CDR2 YFSETQ. This CDR3 region has 14 residues. CDR3 residues: CASSTGQLNTEAFF. The CDR3 nucleotides are TGCGCCAGCAGCACGGGACAGCTGAACACTGAAGCTTTCTTT.

This rearrangement joins TRBV28 to TRBJ1-2; the match to TRBD1 covers 7 bases. Germline V gene lookup returns CDR1 MDHEN and CDR2 SYDVKM. The V segment lost 6 bases and the J segment 5 bases; nucleotides outside the gene matches: 15. The CDR3 length is 16 residues. CDR3 nucleotide sequence: TGTGCCAGCAGGGCTGACAGGGCCTCCCCGAAGTATGGCTACACCTTC. This sequence encodes CASRADRASPKYGYTF.

Concerning this clone: This CDR3 is also generated by other DNA sequences in the sample. The chain carries TRBV5-1 and TRBJ2-7, with 8 bases matching TRBD2. The CDR3 has 15 residues. After removal of 0 bases from V and 0 bases from J, the junction contained 2 bases not matched to a gene. Germline V gene sequence: CDR1 SGHRS, CDR2 YFSETQ. The CDR3 loop is CASSLVAGSSYEQYF. In nucleotides, the CDR3 is TGCGCCAGCAGCTTGGTAGCGGGGAGCTCCTACGAGCAGTACTTC.

This chain uses TRBV6-5 with TRBJ2-1, with TRBD2 as a possible D gene (6 bases). CDR1 is MNHEY, CDR2 SVGAGI, per germline. V was pared by 0 bases and J by 10 bases, with 13 bases between. The CDR3 sequence is 14 residues long. The CDR3 here is CASSYSREVGEQFF. The DNA of the CDR3 is TGTGCCAGCAGTTACTCCAGGGAGGTCGGAGAGCAGTTCTTC.

The count of this clone is one. The chain employs TRBV10-3 and TRBJ2-1; TRBD2 aligns across 10 bases. The CDR3 runs 15 residues. V dropped 5 bases and J dropped 7; count of bases not matched to a gene: 8. Germline CDR1 reads ENHRY; CDR2 reads SYGVKD. CDR3 DNA sequence: TGTGCCATCAGTCCTACTAGCGGGACTTCAAATGAGCAGTTCTTC. This translates into CAISPTSGTSNEQFF.

V and J are TRBV10-3 and TRBJ2-1; D may be TRBD1 (5 bases). V was shortened by 6 bases and J by 7 bases, with 13 bases between the two germline ends. Germline CDR1 is ENHRY and CDR2 is SYGVKD. This CDR3 comprises 13 residues. This CDR3 reads CAIRALSGNEQFF. CDR3 DNA: TGTGCCATCAGAGCCTTGTCAGGGAATGAGCAGTTCTTC.

The rearrangement joins TRBV7-6 to TRBJ2-3; D remains ambiguous. Germline CDR1 is SGHVS and CDR2 is FNYEAQ. This CDR3 comprises 15 residues. Trimming left V 0 bases short and J 2 bases short, with 9 bases between. This CDR3 is CASSLAALYTDTQYF. CDR3 sequence (DNA): TGTGCCAGCAGCTTAGCGGCCCTTTACACAGATACGCAGTATTTT.

The chain carries TRBV7-9 and TRBJ1-2; D is uncertain. From germline, CDR1 is SEHNR and CDR2 FQNEAQ (reference sequence). The V end was cut by 5 bases, the J end by 2 bases, with 12 bases between. The length of the CDR3 is 14 residues. CDR3 nucleotide sequence: TGTGCCAGCAGCCCACGGACGAGGAACTATGGCTACACCTTC. This codes for CASSPRTRNYGYTF. Complete variable domain (other parts from reference TRBV7-9 and TRBJ1-2): DTGVSQNPRHKITKRGQNVTFRCDPISEHNRLYWYRQTLGQGPEFLTYFQNEAQLEKSRLLSDRFSAERPKGSFSTLEIQRTEQGDSAMYLCASSPRTRNYGYTFGSGTRLTVV.

The V gene is TRBV29-1, the J gene TRBJ2-5; D could derive from TRBD1 or TRBD2 (6 bases each). Germline CDR1 is SQVTM and CDR2 is ANQGSEA. This CDR3 has 14 residues. Trimming took off 7 bases at V and 2 bases at J, with 17 bases between the two ends. The DNA for the CDR3 is TGCAGCGCTATCAGGGGAGGAAGGCAAGAGACCCAGTACTTC. Amino acids: CSAIRGGRQETQYF. The whole variable domain, filled in from reference TRBV29-1 and TRBJ2-5, reads SAVISQKPSRDICQRGTSLTIQCQVDSQVTMMFWYRQQPGQSLTLIATANQGSEATYESGFVIDKFPISRPNLTFSTLTVSNMSPEDSSIYLCSAIRGGRQETQYFGPGTRLLVL.

The rearrangement links TRBV7-2 to TRBJ1-2; D is undetermined. The germline V gene has CDR1 SGHTA and CDR2 FQGNSA. This CDR3 is 15 amino acids long. The V end was cut by 6 bases, the J end by 7 bases, with 21 bases between. DNA for the CDR3: TGTGCCAGCAGTCAAAATAGTCAGGCGGAAGGTGGCTACACCTTC. This sequence encodes CASSQNSQAEGGYTF. The whole variable domain, remainder taken from reference TRBV7-2 and TRBJ1-2, is GAGVSQSPSNKVTEKGKDVELRCDPISGHTALYWYRQSLGQGLEFLIYFQGNSAPDKSGLPSDRFSAERTGGSVSTLTIQRTQQEDSAVYLCASSQNSQAEGGYTFGSGTRLTVV.

The chain couples TRBV30 to TRBJ2-1; possibly TRBD2 for D (5 bases). Trimming pared 0 bases from V and 4 bases from J, leaving 7 bases between. CDR1 GTSNPN and CDR2 SVGIG come from the germline V gene (reference sequence). The CDR3 totals 13 residues. The CDR3 sequence: CAWSVRAYNEQFF. The CDR3 DNA reads TGTGCCTGGAGTGTGCGGGCGTACAATGAGCAGTTCTTC.

This clone was recorded once. V and J are TRBV4-3 and TRBJ2-2; D might be TRBD1 (7 bases). With 6 bases removed from V and 5 bases from J, the gap between germline ends came to 16 bases. The germline CDR1 and CDR2 sequences are LGHNA and YSLEER. This CDR3 region has 15 residues. CDR3 protein: CASRGLAGGTGELFF. The CDR3 coding sequence is TGCGCCAGCAGGGGATTGGCAGGGGGGACCGGGGAGCTGTTTTTT.